Listed below are T cell receptor beta chains from one sample, sequenced in a study of beta chain features in type 1 diabetes. Libraries were prepared by immunoSEQ multiplex PCR; TCRdb keeps only in-frame clonotypes and omits some of them. The sample shows about 300,000 clones, roughly 8% of them seen only once. Source material: central memory CD4+ T cells from blood. The receptor set was obtained from a woman under 30 in good health. Both conserved end residues are part of each CDR3. The order of the fields is D gene, V gene, J gene, clone size, CDR3 protein, CDR3 DNA. A D gene is named only where the DNA matches it firmly. Clone size is given for some rows only: seen once, a few or many times, or a class if the clone is expanded.

>NA|TRBV20-1|TRBJ1-1|few
CSARAHREAFF
TGCAGTGCTAGAGCGCACAGAGAAGCTTTCTTT
>NA|TRBV6-1|TRBJ2-1|few
CASSMGLNYNEQFF
TGTGCCAGCAGTATGGGACTTAACTACAATGAGCAGTTCTTC
>NA|TRBV30|TRBJ1-5|NA
CAWSYSGRQPQHF
TGTGCCTGGAGTTACTCGGGTCGGCAGCCCCAGCATTTT
>NA|TRBV28|TRBJ2-3|few
CASRSWGGTDTQYF
TGTGCCAGTCGGAGCTGGGGGGGCACAGATACGCAGTATTTT
>NA|TRBV14|TRBJ1-3|NA
CASSHGRVTTYSGNTIYF
TGTGCCAGCAGCCATGGGAGGGTAACGACCTACTCTGGAAACACCATATATTTT
>TRBD1|TRBV7-3|TRBJ2-1|many
CASSPDRGTTYNEQFF
TGTGCCAGCAGCCCCGACAGGGGAACGACATACAATGAGCAGTTCTTC
>TRBD1|TRBV18|TRBJ1-5|NA
CASKNRGGEEPQHF
TGTGCCAGCAAAAACAGGGGAGGGGAGGAGCCCCAGCATTTT
>TRBD1|TRBV13|TRBJ2-1|NA
CASSPSGTDNEQFF
TGTGCCAGCAGCCCCTCCGGGACAGACAATGAGCAGTTCTTC
>NA|TRBV29-1|TRBJ2-1|few
CSVDSLLGQFF
TGCAGCGTTGACTCCCTATTGGGGCAGTTCTTC
>TRBD1|TRBV15|TRBJ1-1|NA
CATSSVGRGLGTEAFF
TGTGCCACCAGCTCCGTCGGCAGGGGGTTGGGCACTGAAGCTTTCTTT
>TRBD1|TRBV7-2|TRBJ1-3|NA
CASSPWTGSIYF
TGTGCCAGCAGCCCTTGGACAGGGTCCATATATTTT
>NA|TRBV2|TRBJ2-3|few
CASTRGASVDTQYF
TGTGCCAGCACCCGAGGGGCTAGCGTGGATACGCAGTATTTT
>NA|TRBV4-2|TRBJ1-2|NA
CASSQAFSAGELGYTF
TGTGCCAGCAGCCAAGCGTTTTCGGCAGGCGAGCTTGGCTACACCTTC
>NA|TRBV2|TRBJ2-1|few
CASSFRTVYNEQFF
TGTGCCAGCAGTTTCAGGACAGTCTACAATGAGCAGTTCTTC
>TRBD2|TRBV30|TRBJ2-3|many
CAGGTSGTDTQYF
TGTGCCGGAGGGACTAGCGGAACAGATACGCAGTATTTT
>NA|TRBV7-3|TRBJ2-1|NA
CASSLLRGTEYNEQFF
TGTGCCAGCAGCTTACTTAGGGGGACCGAATACAATGAGCAGTTCTTC
>NA|TRBV29-1|TRBJ1-1|few
CSVGVGTHYTEAFF
TGCAGCGTTGGGGTAGGGACCCATTACACTGAAGCTTTCTTT
>NA|TRBV10-3|TRBJ1-5|NA
CAISESNPIGSQPQHF
TGTGCCATCAGTGAGTCGAACCCAATCGGAAGTCAGCCCCAGCATTTT
>TRBD2|TRBV27|TRBJ2-7|few
CASSQNSGRATYEQYF
TGTGCCAGCAGTCAAAATAGCGGGAGGGCCACCTACGAGCAGTACTTC
>NA|TRBV5-8|TRBJ2-3|few
CASSPYRSGESTQYF
TGTGCCAGCAGCCCTTACCGCTCCGGGGAATCTACGCAGTATTTT
>NA|TRBV7-2|TRBJ2-7|NA
CASSLTDTYEQYF
TGTGCCAGCAGCTTAACAGATACCTACGAGCAGTACTTC
>NA|TRBV7-2|TRBJ2-1|NA
CASSSQQGSEQFF
TGTGCCAGCAGCTCCCAACAGGGTTCTGAGCAGTTCTTC
>NA|TRBV7-3|TRBJ2-6|few
CASSSLPGSGANVLTF
TGTGCCAGCAGCTCCCTCCCCGGCTCTGGGGCCAACGTCCTGACTTTC
>NA|TRBV6-6|TRBJ2-1|NA
CASRNRGNYNEQFF
TGTGCCAGCAGAAATAGGGGAAACTACAATGAGCAGTTCTTC
>TRBD2|TRBV29-1|TRBJ2-1|few
CSGGTSGIEQFF
TGCAGCGGCGGGACTAGCGGGATTGAGCAGTTCTTC
>TRBD2|TRBV29-1|TRBJ2-1|few
CSVDEPGLAGAREQFF
TGCAGCGTTGACGAGCCCGGACTAGCGGGAGCACGGGAGCAGTTCTTC
>NA|TRBV7-3|TRBJ2-2|NA
CASSSPGSGELFF
TGTGCCAGCAGCTCCCCGGGGTCCGGGGAGCTGTTTTTT
>TRBD1|TRBV6-6|TRBJ2-4|NA
CASKAQQGAGNIQYF
TGTGCCAGCAAGGCCCAACAGGGGGCAGGAAACATTCAGTACTTC
>TRBD1|TRBV7-9|TRBJ1-2|few
CASSPWTGLEYGYTF
TGTGCCAGCAGCCCTTGGACAGGTCTGGAATATGGCTACACCTTC
>NA|TRBV5-4|TRBJ1-3|few
CASSLEVAGNTIYF
TGTGCCAGCAGCTTGGAGGTGGCTGGAAACACCATATATTTT
>NA|TRBV28|TRBJ2-2|NA
CASSLGGTNTGELFF
TGTGCCAGCAGTTTGGGGGGTACGAACACCGGGGAGCTGTTTTTT
>TRBD1|TRBV28|TRBJ1-5|few
CASSYRDRGLNQPQHF
TGTGCCAGCAGTTACCGGGACAGGGGTCTCAATCAGCCCCAGCATTTT
>TRBD1|TRBV7-2|TRBJ2-5|few
CASSRDSIETQYF
TGTGCCAGCAGTCGGGACAGTATTGAGACCCAGTACTTC